Each of the 19 T cell receptor beta chains below was sequenced from the same sample in a study of blood T cells in healthy people across ages. A J-beta primer mix and a sample-barcoded 5' primer were used in a second PCR of roughly 6 to 12 cycles. TCRdb reanalysed the 5' RACE reads using MiXCR and keeps one entry per CDR3 protein. This sample yields about 1,500,000 distinct CDR3 sequences, of which 28% are seen a single time; 7.7% belongs to the top ten. Sequencing used blood. Every receptor here comes from a woman aged 30 to 39 in good health.

This clonotype was seen ten or more times. The rearrangement joins TRBV12-5 to TRBJ2-3; D gene ambiguous. The CDR3 length is 12 residues. V was pared by 6 bases and J by 3 bases, with 7 bases between. Germline-derived CDR1 and CDR2 are LGHNT and FRNRAP. DNA for the CDR3: TGTGCTAGTGGGATACGAACAGATACGCAGTATTTT. Its protein product is CASGIRTDTQYF.

This clonotype was recorded a few times. J is TRBJ2-3 and V is TRBV2; TRBD1 aligns across 7 bases. The CDR3 is made up of 12 amino acids. Per the germline V gene, CDR1 is SNHLY and CDR2 is FYNNEI. J was trimmed by 6 bases and V by 7 bases; bases with no gene match: 4. The CDR3 here is CASNRGWDTQYF. DNA of the CDR3: TGTGCCAGCAACAGGGGTTGGGATACGCAGTATTTT.

Comments on this clonotype: Given a much more abundant clone one base away, this may be a read error. The gene calls are TRBV10-1 and TRBJ2-7, with 7 bases fitting TRBD1. Losses at the gene ends were 3 bases for V and 2 bases for J; bases not matched to a gene: 7. CDR3 length: 15 residues. Germline loops: CDR1 WNHNN, CDR2 SYGVQD (reference sequence). CDR3 DNA: TGCGCCAGCAGTGATTACGGGACAGTGGCCTACGAGCAGTACTTC. As protein: CASSDYGTVAYEQYF.

There are a few counts of this clonotype. The chain joins TRBV20-1 to TRBJ2-6; TRBD2 might be the D (5 bases). Per germline, CDR1 DFQATT and CDR2 SNEGSKA (reference sequence). V was shortened by 6 bases and J by 2 bases, with 14 bases between the two germline ends. There are 15 residues in the CDR3. CDR3 residues: CSAAPAAPGANVLTF. CDR3 nucleotide sequence: TGCAGTGCGGCGCCAGCGGCGCCTGGGGCCAACGTCCTGACTTTC.

This rearrangement joins TRBV5-1 to TRBJ1-1, with 8 bases identical to TRBD1. The CDR3 runs 15 residues. V dropped 3 bases and J dropped 1; count of bases not matched to a gene: 5. Germline V gene data show CDR1 as SGHRS and CDR2 as YFSETQ. CDR3 region: CASSSNGQGNTEAFF. The DNA of the CDR3 is TGCGCCAGCAGCTCGAATGGACAGGGGAACACTGAAGCTTTCTTT.

This clonotype was counted many times. This chain connects TRBV29-1 to TRBJ2-7; 11 positions match TRBD2. The CDR3 is 14 residues long. Germline V gene lookup returns CDR1 SQVTM and CDR2 ANQGSEA. V was clipped by 7 bases and J by 2 bases; unmatched bases: 7. The CDR3 coding sequence is TGCAGCGCCGAGGGACTAGCGGAACCCTACGAGCAGTACTTC. Encoded protein: CSAEGLAEPYEQYF.

Ten or more counts support this clonotype. The chain has TRBV20-1 and TRBJ2-1; tentatively, D is TRBD1 or TRBD2 (5 bases each). The V gene's germline CDR1 is DFQATT and CDR2 SNEGSKA (reference sequence). The CDR3 totals 15 residues. V dropped 0 bases and J dropped 8 bases, with 17 bases sitting between them. Here the CDR3 DNA reads TGCAGTGCTAGAGATCGTGGGGACCCCGGTGATGAGCAGTTCTTC. Translating gives CSARDRGDPGDEQFF.

This clonotype was observed at least ten times. The gene calls are TRBV7-6 and TRBJ2-5, with D tentatively TRBD1 (6 bases). Deletions cut 5 bases from V and 4 bases from J, with 14 bases between. This CDR3 contains 14 residues. Germline lookup yields CDR1 SGHVS and CDR2 FNYEAQ. The CDR3 loop reads CASSRLLGGETQYF. The DNA of the CDR3 is TGTGCCAGCAGCCGGCTGCTAGGGGGAGAGACCCAGTACTTC.

The chain combines TRBV20-1 with TRBJ1-5, with D perhaps TRBD1 (5 bases). The CDR3 consists of 14 residues. Germline CDR1 reads DFQATT; CDR2 reads SNEGSKA (reference sequence). Trimming stripped 2 bases from V and 5 bases from J, with 13 bases between. The CDR3 coding sequence is TGCAGTGCTAGAACAGGTCGAGGCGATCAGCCCCAGCATTTT. Protein sequence: CSARTGRGDQPQHF.

For this clonotype: The junction does not match germline at one end; this may be a read error. This chain links TRBV29-1 with TRBJ1-5; the D is unclear. Looked up from germline, CDR1 is SQVTM and CDR2 is ANQGSEA. The CDR3 has 12 residues. The CDR3 protein is CNVDRGIQPQHF. DNA for the CDR3: TGCAACGTTGATCGAGGGATTCAGCCCCAGCATTTT.

The CDR3 DNA sequence: TGTGCCAGCAGTTTTCAGGCAGGGGGAAAGTACGAGCAGTACTTC. It specifies CASSFQAGGKYEQYF. The V gene is TRBV12-3 or TRBV12-4, the J gene TRBJ2-7; TRBD1 matches 7 bases. This CDR3 spans 15 amino acids. Losses at the gene ends were 3 bases for V and 4 bases for J; bases not matched to a gene: 9.

This clonotype was recorded at least ten times. V usage is TRBV10-3 and J usage is TRBJ2-3; D unresolved. With 7 bases removed from V and 1 base from J, the gap between germline ends came to 3 bases. The germline CDR1 and CDR2 sequences are ENHRY and SYGVKD. The CDR3 covers 11 residues. CDR3 sequence (DNA): TGTGCCATCAAGGGCACAGATACGCAGTATTTT. It translates to CAIKGTDTQYF.

Many counts were recorded for this clonotype. The chain has TRBV29-1 and TRBJ2-3; D remains ambiguous. V dropped 2 bases and J dropped 5 bases, with 14 bases sitting between them. The V gene's germline CDR1 is SQVTM and CDR2 ANQGSEA. There are 14 residues in the CDR3. In DNA, the CDR3 is TGCAGCGTTGAAAGGGCAGAAACCGTAGATACGCAGTATTTT. Amino acid sequence: CSVERAETVDTQYF.

This clonotype was seen a few times. The rearrangement links TRBV6-5 to TRBJ2-4; 12 nucleotides agree with TRBD2. V lost 7 bases, J lost 13 bases, and 14 bases stayed unmatched. In germline, CDR1 is MNHEY, CDR2 SVGAGI. CDR3 length equals 15 residues. CDR3 region: CASTRRTSGVYGQYF. CDR3 coding DNA: TGTGCCAGCACACGACGGACTAGCGGGGTATACGGGCAGTACTTC.

CDR3 coding DNA: TGTGCCAGCAGACGGGGCAGAAGAATGAACACTGAAGCTTTCTTT. Translation: CASRRGRRMNTEAFF. This chain joins TRBV12-3 or TRBV12-4 and TRBJ1-1; D possibly corresponds to TRBD1 (5 bases). Trimming removed 6 bases at V and 0 bases at J, with 14 bases between. This CDR3 has 15 residues.

Turning to this clonotype: One end of the junction does not line up with germline, which may come from a read error. The chain has TRBV5-1 and TRBJ1-5; 7 positions agree with TRBD1. This CDR3 contains 17 residues. Germline CDR1 SGHRS, CDR2 YFSETQ. The CDR3 reads CASSLEGGAGSNQPPHF. The CDR3 DNA follows: TGCGCCAGCAGCTTGGAAGGGGGCGCGGGTAGCAATCAGCCCCCGCATTTT.

This clonotype has only a few counts. This chain joins TRBV20-1 and TRBJ2-4; tentative D call: TRBD1 (5 bases). This CDR3 spans 14 amino acids. Trimming took 2 bases from V and 2 from J, leaving 10 bases between them. Germline V lookup: CDR1 DFQATT, CDR2 SNEGSKA (reference sequence). CDR3 loop: CSARIPGTKNIQYF. DNA of the CDR3: TGCAGTGCTAGAATCCCAGGGACCAAAAACATTCAGTACTTC.

The rearrangement uses TRBV7-9 and TRBJ2-1; D gene unclear. This CDR3 comprises 12 residues. The germline V gene encodes CDR1 SEHNR and CDR2 FQNEAQ (reference sequence). Trimming stripped 9 bases from V and 9 bases from J, with 15 bases between. CDR3 bases: TGTGCCAGAAGTTCTAGACTGGCTGAGCAGTTCTTC. It codes for CARSSRLAEQFF.

This clonotype was seen a handful of times. The rearrangement links TRBV6-1 to TRBJ2-3, with 12 bases matching TRBD2. CDR1 and CDR2 from the germline V gene are MNHNS and SASEGT. The ends lost 7 bases at V and 5 bases at J; junction bases unmatched: 4. This CDR3 is 14 amino acids long. The CDR3 sequence is CASILAGGRDTQYF. CDR3 sequence (DNA): TGTGCCAGCATCCTAGCGGGGGGGCGAGATACGCAGTATTTT.